The clone carrying this TCR beta chain was recorded a few times. This record comes from a study of blood T cell repertoires in COVID-19. Background on the study: Donors in the United States, Italy and Spain gave samples during acute or convalescent COVID-19. PBMCs, B-cell-depleted T cells, or T cells provided the cDNA or gDNA that made up the material.

Original data processing: Amplification with reference gene primers provided the estimates of nucleated cell counts. Assay: immunoSEQ multiplex PCR; the TCRdb copy retains only in-frame clones and omits some. From that table come the V and J calls and clone size; the DNA was used to work out D and trimming. The table records tens of thousands of clones, around 90% of them present only once. V was clipped by 3 bases and J by 3 bases; unmatched bases: 10. Per germline, CDR1 GTSNPN and CDR2 SVGIG (reference sequence). The CDR3 consists of 16 residues. The origin of this receptor is a man in his fifties or sixties with acute or convalescent COVID-19. Sequenced input: peripheral blood. The chain is built from TRBV30 and TRBJ1-2; 10 positions match TRBD1. CDR3 DNA: TGTGCCTGGAGCGCTGCACCGGGACAGGGGTACTATGGCTACACCTTC. Protein: CAWSAAPGQGYYGYTF.